This TCR beta chain was documented in a study of CD8 T cells in Susac syndrome. The CDR3 is 17 residues long. V lost 3 bases and J 0 bases, leaving 14 bases between the germline ends. Reverse transcription used about 0.45 to 1 ug RNA and random hexamers. TCRdb reprocessed the immunoSEQ multiplex PCR reads with MiXCR, giving one entry per CDR3 protein. The data hold about 120,000 distinct CDR3 sequences, with roughly 92% observed a single time. The TCR comes from a human donor in good health. The chain employs TRBV12-3 or TRBV12-4 and TRBJ1-4; no reliable D call. Sequenced material: CD4+ T cells from PBMCs. CDR3 loop: CASSFSVDPATNEKLFF. CDR3 nucleotide sequence: TGTGCCAGCAGTTTCTCTGTTGATCCAGCAACTAATGAAAAACTGTTTTTT.